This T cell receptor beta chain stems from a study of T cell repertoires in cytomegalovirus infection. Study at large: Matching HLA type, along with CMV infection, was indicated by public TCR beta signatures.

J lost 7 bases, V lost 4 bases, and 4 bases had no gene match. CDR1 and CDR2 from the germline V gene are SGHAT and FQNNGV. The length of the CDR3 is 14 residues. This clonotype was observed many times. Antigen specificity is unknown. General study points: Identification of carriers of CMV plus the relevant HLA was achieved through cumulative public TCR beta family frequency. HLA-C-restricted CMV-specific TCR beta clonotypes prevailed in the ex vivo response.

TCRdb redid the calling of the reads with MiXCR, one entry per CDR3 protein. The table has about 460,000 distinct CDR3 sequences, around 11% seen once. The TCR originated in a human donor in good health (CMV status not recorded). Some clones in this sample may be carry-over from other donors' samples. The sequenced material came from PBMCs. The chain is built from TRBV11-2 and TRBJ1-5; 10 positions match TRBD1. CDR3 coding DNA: TGTGCCAGCAGCTCTGGACAGGGGGAGCAGCCCCAGCATTTT. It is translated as CASSSGQGEQPQHF. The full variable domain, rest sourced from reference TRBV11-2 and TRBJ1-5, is EAGVAQSPRYKIIEKRQSVAFWCNPISGHATLYWYQQILGQGPKLLIQFQNNGVVDDSQLPKDRFSAERLKGVDSTLKIQPAKLEDSAVYLCASSSGQGEQPQHFGDGTRLSIL.